The 16 T cell receptor beta chains in this list originate from one sample, sequenced in a study of radiation and T cells in renal cell carcinoma. Regarding time point: blood 2 weeks post-SBRT. The treatment: 15 Gy SBRT to primary tumor, nephrectomy 4 weeks later. The method was immunoSEQ multiplex PCR; TCRdb's version includes in-frame clones alone and lacks a portion of them. The table shows 100,000 to 150,000 clones, with 88% occurring only once. Sequenced material: blood, taken from a patient whose treatment included radiotherapy and nephrectomy. Receptor source: a woman aged 70 to 79 with renal cell carcinoma.

This chain links TRBV5-8 with TRBJ2-1; D is possibly TRBD1 (6 bases). Germline assignment: CDR1 SGHTS and CDR2 YDEGEE. This CDR3 has 13 amino acids. Between the trimmed V and J ends, which lost 1 base and 7 bases, there was a span of 9 bases. This chain's CDR3 is CASSLTGQNEQFF. CDR3 coding DNA: TGTGCCAGCAGCTTGACAGGGCAGAATGAGCAGTTCTTC.

V usage is TRBV28 and J usage is TRBJ1-2, with D uncertain. The CDR3 runs to 12 residues. Deletions cut 7 bases from V and 8 bases from J, with 14 bases between. The germline gives CDR1 MDHEN, CDR2 SYDVKM. The CDR3 DNA sequence: TGTGCCAGCACCCCGCTGGGGAACGGCTACACCTTC. The encoded protein is CASTPLGNGYTF.

The V and J genes are TRBV5-1 and TRBJ2-3; 10 nucleotides match TRBD2. Germline lookup yields CDR1 SGHRS and CDR2 YFSETQ. CDR3 length: 24 residues. Trimming took 1 base from V and 0 from J; bases not matched to a gene: 26. The CDR3 region is CASSLPKPAPLTSGEDISTDTQYF. In DNA, the CDR3 is TGCGCCAGCAGCTTGCCGAAACCGGCTCCATTAACTAGCGGGGAAGACATTAGCACAGATACGCAGTATTTT.

V and J are TRBV6-5 and TRBJ2-7, with 7 bases fitting TRBD1. The ends lost 0 bases at V and 1 base at J; junction bases unmatched: 3. Germline V lookup: CDR1 MNHEY, CDR2 SVGAGI. The CDR3 totals 15 residues. CDR3 DNA: TGTGCCAGCAGTTACTCGATGGGACAGTCCTACGAGCAGTACTTC. Protein product: CASSYSMGQSYEQYF.

This sequence joins TRBV6-5 and TRBJ1-3, with unresolved D. The germline V gene has CDR1 MNHEY and CDR2 SVGAGI. Trimming removed 6 bases from V and 0 bases from J, with 12 bases in between. The CDR3 loop spans 15 amino acids. The CDR3 sequence: CASSPTVISGNTIYF. Written as DNA, the CDR3 is TGTGCCAGCAGCCCTACAGTTATCTCTGGAAACACCATATATTTT.

The rearrangement joins TRBV29-1 to TRBJ1-2, with TRBD1 matching 7 bases. Germline assignment: CDR1 SQVTM and CDR2 ANQGSEA. After removal of 7 bases from V and 8 bases from J, the junction contained 7 bases not matched to a gene. The CDR3 runs to 11 residues. CDR3 DNA sequence: TGCAGCGCATCAGGGGGGAGAGGCTACACCTTC. Translating it yields CSASGGRGYTF.

The rearrangement links TRBV4-1 to TRBJ2-1, with 15 bases aligning to TRBD2. Unmatched junction bases numbered 15, after V lost 4 bases and J lost 5 bases. The CDR3 loop spans 20 amino acids. CDR1 and CDR2 (germline): MGHRA, YSYEKL. The CDR3 region has the DNA TGCGCCAGCAGCCCCCCAGGACTAGCGGGGGGGCTTTTCACCGACAATGAGCAGTTCTTC. As protein: CASSPPGLAGGLFTDNEQFF.

The rearrangement links TRBV6-5 to TRBJ1-6; 8 nucleotides align to TRBD1. The CDR3 length is 15 residues. Trimming at V came to 5 bases and at J to 2 bases, leaving 2 bases not matched to a gene. In germline, CDR1 is MNHEY, CDR2 SVGAGI. This CDR3 reads CASSAQGAYNSPLHF. The CDR3 DNA reads TGTGCCAGCAGTGCACAGGGGGCCTATAATTCACCCCTCCACTTT.

This chain uses TRBV19 with TRBJ1-2; no clear D gene. Germline V gene sequence: CDR1 LNHDA, CDR2 SQIVND (reference sequence). V was shortened by 5 bases and J by 2 bases, with 15 bases between the two germline ends. This CDR3 has 15 residues. CDR3 amino acids: CASSLLPGSNYGYTF. In DNA, the CDR3 is TGTGCCAGTAGTTTACTTCCGGGATCCAACTATGGCTACACCTTC.

V gene TRBV14 combines with J gene TRBJ1-6; D unclear. This CDR3 spans 18 amino acids. Trimming stripped 4 bases from V and 7 bases from J, with 23 bases between. Germline CDR1 reads SGHDN; CDR2 reads FVKESK. CDR3 sequence: CASSPLNPGGGGNSPLHF. The CDR3 nucleotides read TGTGCCAGCAGCCCATTAAACCCCGGCGGAGGAGGGAATTCACCCCTCCACTTT.

The chain carries TRBV9 and TRBJ1-4; D uncertain. CDR1 and CDR2 from the germline V gene are SGDLS and YYNGEE. V was pared by 0 bases and J by 10 bases, with 16 bases between. The CDR3 contains 15 residues. The CDR3 nucleotides are TGTGCCAGCAGCGTAGGGAGGACTCCGGGCGGAAAACTGTTTTTT. Its protein product is CASSVGRTPGGKLFF. The full variable domain, rest sourced from reference TRBV9 and TRBJ1-4, is DSGVTQTPKHLITATGQRVTLRCSPRSGDLSVYWYQQSLDQGLQFLIQYYNGEERAKGNILERFSAQQFPDLHSELNLSSLELGDSALYFCASSVGRTPGGKLFFGSGTQLSVL.

This sequence joins TRBV5-1 and TRBJ2-3; no reliable D call. This CDR3 has 11 residues. Trimming left V 4 bases short and J 5 bases short, with 5 bases between. CDR1 is SGHRS, CDR2 YFSETQ, per germline. The CDR3 DNA sequence: TGCGCCAGCAGCCTGAGAGATACGCAGTATTTT. This sequence encodes CASSLRDTQYF.

The rearrangement links TRBV7-2 to TRBJ1-2; 8 nucleotides align to TRBD1. The length of the CDR3 is 13 residues. Germline CDR1 reads SGHTA; CDR2 reads FQGNSA. The junction had 5 bases not matched to a gene; V was cut back by 3 bases and J by 8 bases. Written as DNA, the CDR3 is TGTGCCAGCAGCTTGACAGGGGTGAGAGGCTACACCTTC. This gives the protein CASSLTGVRGYTF.

In nucleotides, the CDR3 is TGTGCCAGTAGTATGGAGAGGACCGGGGAGCTGTTTTTT. Translating it yields CASSMERTGELFF. J is TRBJ2-2 and V is TRBV19; D is undetermined. With 3 bases removed from V and 5 bases from J, the gap between germline ends came to 7 bases. CDR1 is LNHDA, CDR2 SQIVND, per germline (reference sequence). The CDR3 is made up of 13 amino acids.

V and J are TRBV6-4 and TRBJ2-1; 9 bases agree with TRBD2. Losses at the gene ends were 3 bases for V and 7 bases for J; bases not matched to a gene: 4. The CDR3 totals 14 residues. Germline CDR1 MRHNA, CDR2 SNTAGT. CDR3 loop: CASSEAGGANEQFF. The CDR3 nucleotides are TGTGCCAGCAGTGAGGCGGGGGGGGCAAATGAGCAGTTCTTC.

The chain has TRBV5-5 and TRBJ2-7, with 7 bases fitting TRBD1. The CDR3 sequence is 14 residues long. Trimming cost V 0 bases and J 3 bases; bases outside gene matches: 3. In germline, CDR1 is SGHKS, CDR2 YYEKEE (reference sequence). The CDR3 sequence: CASSLGGQFYEQYF. The CDR3 nucleotides read TGTGCCAGCAGCTTGGGGGGACAGTTCTACGAGCAGTACTTC.